This TCR beta chain was observed in a study of blood T cell repertoires in COVID-19. Study in general: Sites in the United States, Italy and Spain provided acute and convalescent COVID-19 samples. PBMCs, B-cell-depleted T cells, or T cells were the source of the cDNA or gDNA that made up the material.

In the original workflow: It was from reference gene primer amplification that nucleated cell counts were estimated. Using immunoSEQ multiplex PCR, the repertoire was profiled, and TCRdb retains in-frame clones only, with some absent. V, J and clone size are taken as reported in that table, and D and trimming were inferred from the DNA itself. Of 70,000 or so clones in the sample, 75% to 90% were seen once. The CDR3 consists of 16 residues. V dropped 4 bases and J dropped 4; count of bases not matched to a gene: 8. CDR1 and CDR2 (germline): SGHAT, FQNNGV. The sequenced sample consisted of peripheral blood. The receptor's source is a man older than 75 with active or convalescent COVID-19. J is TRBJ2-7 and V is TRBV11-2; 12 bases line up with TRBD2. The CDR3, as DNA: TGTGCCAGCAGCTCCCAGACTAGCGGGAGACGGTACGAGCAGTACTTC. This gives the protein CASSSQTSGRRYEQYF. Based on the CDR3 plus reference TRBV11-2 and TRBJ2-7, the full variable domain is EAGVAQSPRYKIIEKRQSVAFWCNPISGHATLYWYQQILGQGPKLLIQFQNNGVVDDSQLPKDRFSAERLKGVDSTLKIQPAKLEDSAVYLCASSSQTSGRRYEQYFGPGTRLTVT.